The 10 T cell receptor beta chains in this list originate from one sample, sequenced in a study of OX40 agonist ivuxolimab in advanced cancers. Profiling relied on immunoSEQ multiplex PCR, and the TCRdb table lists in-frame clones only, not all of them. The table shows about 69,000 clones, with roughly 90% occurring only once. The specimen comprised CD4+ or CD8+ T cells sorted from blood, sampled in a trial of the OX40 agonist ivuxolimab. All receptors derive from an adult with an advanced solid tumor such as melanoma, head and neck, liver or kidney cancer.

The chain uses TRBV7-2 and TRBJ2-1; 11 nucleotides match TRBD2. V shed 5 bases, J shed 10 bases, and the junction held 10 bases outside the gene matches. CDR1 SGHTA and CDR2 FQGNSA come from the germline V gene. There are 15 residues in the CDR3. In DNA form, the CDR3 reads TGTGCCAGCAGCGGGGTAGCGGGAGGGCGCCAGGAGCAGTTCTTC. This translates into CASSGVAGGRQEQFF.

This chain uses TRBV6-1 with TRBJ2-2; D is perhaps TRBD1 (6 bases). The V gene's germline CDR1 is MNHNS and CDR2 SASEGT. V shed 7 bases and J shed 1 base, with 10 bases lying between them. The CDR3 totals 14 residues. CDR3 sequence: CASKTRGNTGELFF. Here the CDR3 DNA reads TGTGCCAGCAAGACCAGGGGGAACACCGGGGAGCTGTTTTTT.

The chain couples TRBV6-6 to TRBJ2-3, with a possible D match to TRBD2 (5 bases). Germline V gene sequence: CDR1 MNHNY, CDR2 SVGAGI (reference sequence). V was shortened by 2 bases and J by 3 bases, with 9 bases between the two germline ends. This CDR3 contains 14 residues. CDR3 nucleotide sequence: TGTGCCAGCAGTTACGACGGGAATACAGATACGCAGTATTTT. Translating it yields CASSYDGNTDTQYF.

The rearrangement links TRBV6-6 to TRBJ2-7; 13 bases map to TRBD2. The germline V gene has CDR1 MNHNY and CDR2 SVGAGI (reference sequence). The CDR3 sequence is 15 residues long. V gave up 6 bases and J gave up 4 bases; unmatched junction bases: 6. The CDR3 protein is CASSLLAGGFYEQYF. The CDR3 DNA follows: TGTGCCAGCAGCCTACTAGCGGGAGGGTTTTACGAGCAGTACTTC.

The CDR3 spells CASSIRTGGLGEQYF. In nucleotides, the CDR3 is TGTGCCAGCAGTATTAGGACTGGTGGGTTGGGGGAGCAGTACTTC. The V and J genes are TRBV2 and TRBJ2-7; D might be TRBD2 (5 bases). CDR1 and CDR2 from the germline V gene are SNHLY and FYNNEI. Trimming removed 5 bases at V and 7 bases at J, with 21 bases between. The CDR3 runs 15 residues.

V and J are TRBV18 and TRBJ2-3, with unresolved D. Trimming took 3 bases from V and 0 from J, leaving 13 bases between them. This CDR3 is 16 amino acids long. Germline CDR1 is KGHSH and CDR2 is LQKENI. The CDR3 nucleotides read TGTGCCAGCTCACCTCCCGGCGGTTTTAGCACAGATACGCAGTATTTT. It codes for CASSPPGGFSTDTQYF.

The chain recombines TRBV7-2 with TRBJ2-7; 8 bases fit TRBD1. Germline-derived CDR1 and CDR2 are SGHTA and FQGNSA. CDR3 length equals 13 residues. The V segment lost 4 bases and the J segment 3 bases; nucleotides outside the gene matches: 2. The CDR3 region has the DNA TGTGCCAGCAGCTGGGACAGGAACTACGAGCAGTACTTC. This sequence encodes CASSWDRNYEQYF.

The CDR3 loop is CSANQMNEQFF. CDR3 in DNA: TGCAGTGCTAACCAGATGAATGAGCAGTTCTTC. The J gene is TRBJ2-1, the V gene TRBV20-1; D uncertain. This CDR3 comprises 11 residues. V was pared by 4 bases and J by 7 bases, with 8 bases between. From germline, CDR1 is DFQATT and CDR2 SNEGSKA (reference sequence).

The rearrangement joins TRBV7-9 to TRBJ1-1; D not certain. Germline-derived CDR1 and CDR2 are SEHNR and FQNEAQ (reference sequence). The CDR3 totals 12 residues. V was shortened by 5 bases and J by 9 bases, with 13 bases between the two germline ends. CDR3 protein: CASSSEVQKAFF. DNA for the CDR3: TGTGCCAGCAGCAGTGAGGTACAGAAAGCTTTCTTT.

With respect to this clone: This specimen includes other DNA sequences encoding the same CDR3. This chain links TRBV4-2 with TRBJ2-3; D perhaps matches TRBD2 (7 bases). Trimming stripped 4 bases from V and 1 base from J, with 12 bases between. Germline V gives CDR1 LGHNA, CDR2 YNFKEQ. The CDR3 consists of 15 residues. CDR3 loop: CASSLGGGGTDTQYF. CDR3 in DNA: TGTGCCAGCAGCCTAGGGGGGGGAGGCACAGATACGCAGTATTTT.